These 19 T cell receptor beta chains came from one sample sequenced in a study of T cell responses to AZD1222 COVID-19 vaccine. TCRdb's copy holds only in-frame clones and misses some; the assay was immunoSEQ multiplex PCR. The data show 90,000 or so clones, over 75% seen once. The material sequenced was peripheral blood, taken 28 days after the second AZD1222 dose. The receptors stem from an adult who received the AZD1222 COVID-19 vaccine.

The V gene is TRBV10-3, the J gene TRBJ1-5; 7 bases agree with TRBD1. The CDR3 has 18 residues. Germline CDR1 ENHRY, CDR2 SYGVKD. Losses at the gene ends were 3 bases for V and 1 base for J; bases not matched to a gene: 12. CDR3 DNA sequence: TGTGCCATCAGTGATCCCGGACAGGTTTGGGGGAGCAATCAGCCCCAGCATTTT. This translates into CAISDPGQVWGSNQPQHF.

The CDR3 DNA is TGTGCCAGCAGCCCGGACGGGAAAGGCTATGGCTACACCTTC. This codes for CASSPDGKGYGYTF. V and J are TRBV6-4 and TRBJ1-2; D is ambiguous. The V end was cut by 6 bases, the J end by 4 bases, with 15 bases between. In germline, CDR1 is MRHNA, CDR2 SNTAGT. CDR3 length: 14 residues.

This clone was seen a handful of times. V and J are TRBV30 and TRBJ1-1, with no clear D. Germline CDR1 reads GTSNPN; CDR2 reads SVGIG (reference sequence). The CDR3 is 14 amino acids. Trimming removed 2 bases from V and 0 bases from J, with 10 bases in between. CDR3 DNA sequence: TGTGCCTGGAGTATAGGGCTGTTGAACACTGAAGCTTTCTTT. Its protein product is CAWSIGLLNTEAFF.

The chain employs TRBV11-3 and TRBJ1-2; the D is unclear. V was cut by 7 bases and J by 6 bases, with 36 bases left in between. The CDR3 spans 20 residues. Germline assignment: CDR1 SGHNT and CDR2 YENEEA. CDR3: CASTSTQTGPYGPLSDGYTF. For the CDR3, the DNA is TGTGCCAGCACATCCACCCAAACTGGACCCTATGGACCATTATCTGATGGCTACACCTTC.

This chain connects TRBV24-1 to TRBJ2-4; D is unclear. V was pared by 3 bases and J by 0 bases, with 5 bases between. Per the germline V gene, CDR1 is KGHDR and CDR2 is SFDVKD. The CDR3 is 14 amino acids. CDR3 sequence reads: CATSDTGAKNIQYF. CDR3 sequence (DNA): TGTGCCACCAGTGATACCGGAGCCAAAAACATTCAGTACTTC.

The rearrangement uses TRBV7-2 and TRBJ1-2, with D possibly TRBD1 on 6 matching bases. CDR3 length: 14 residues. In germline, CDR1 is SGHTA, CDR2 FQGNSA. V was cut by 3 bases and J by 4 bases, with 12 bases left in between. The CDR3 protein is CASSFQGSGYGYTF. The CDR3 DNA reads TGTGCCAGCAGCTTTCAGGGGTCAGGCTATGGCTACACCTTC.

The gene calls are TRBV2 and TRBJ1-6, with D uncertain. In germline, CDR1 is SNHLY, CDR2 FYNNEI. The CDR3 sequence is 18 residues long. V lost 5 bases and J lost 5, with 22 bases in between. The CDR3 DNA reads TGTGCCAGCAGTCACCTCTTCCCCCTGACTTGGGATAATTCACCCCTCCACTTT. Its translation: CASSHLFPLTWDNSPLHF.

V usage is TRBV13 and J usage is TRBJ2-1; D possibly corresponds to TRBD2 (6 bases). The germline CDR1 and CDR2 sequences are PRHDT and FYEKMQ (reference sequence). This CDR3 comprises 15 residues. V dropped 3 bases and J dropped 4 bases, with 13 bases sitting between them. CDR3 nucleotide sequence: TGTGCCAGCAGCTTGGAGGGGCTACCTTACAATGAGCAGTTCTTC. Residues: CASSLEGLPYNEQFF.

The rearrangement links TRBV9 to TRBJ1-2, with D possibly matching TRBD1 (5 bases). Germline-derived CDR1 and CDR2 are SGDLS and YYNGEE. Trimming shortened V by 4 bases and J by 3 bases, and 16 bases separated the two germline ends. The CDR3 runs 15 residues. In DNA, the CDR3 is TGTGCCAGCAGCCAAGCCTTCGCAGGGTACTATGGCTACACCTTC. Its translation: CASSQAFAGYYGYTF.

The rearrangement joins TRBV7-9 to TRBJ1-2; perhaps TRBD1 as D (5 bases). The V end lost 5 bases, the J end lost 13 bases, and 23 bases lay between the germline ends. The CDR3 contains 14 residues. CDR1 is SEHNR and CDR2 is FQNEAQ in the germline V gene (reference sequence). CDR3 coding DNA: TGTGCCAGCAGCGCCCAGACAGACATAAGCTATAGCACCTTC. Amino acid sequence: CASSAQTDISYSTF.

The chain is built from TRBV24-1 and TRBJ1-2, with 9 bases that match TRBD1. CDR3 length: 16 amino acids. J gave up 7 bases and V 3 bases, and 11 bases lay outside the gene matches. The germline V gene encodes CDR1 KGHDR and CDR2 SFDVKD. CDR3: CATSDPRDRVYRGYTF. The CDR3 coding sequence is TGTGCCACCAGTGATCCCCGGGACAGGGTTTATCGTGGCTACACCTTC.

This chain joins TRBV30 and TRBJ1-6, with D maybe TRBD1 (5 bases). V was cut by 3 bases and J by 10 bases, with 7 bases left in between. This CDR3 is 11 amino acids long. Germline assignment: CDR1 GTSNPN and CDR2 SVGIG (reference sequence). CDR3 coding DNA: TGTGCCTGGAGGGCAGGGTCACCCCTCCACTTT. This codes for CAWRAGSPLHF.

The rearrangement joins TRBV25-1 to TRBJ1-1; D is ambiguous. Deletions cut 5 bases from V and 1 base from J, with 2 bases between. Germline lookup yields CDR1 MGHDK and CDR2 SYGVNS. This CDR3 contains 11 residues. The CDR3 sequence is CASSRNTEAFF. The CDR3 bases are TGTGCCAGCAGTCGGAACACTGAAGCTTTCTTT.

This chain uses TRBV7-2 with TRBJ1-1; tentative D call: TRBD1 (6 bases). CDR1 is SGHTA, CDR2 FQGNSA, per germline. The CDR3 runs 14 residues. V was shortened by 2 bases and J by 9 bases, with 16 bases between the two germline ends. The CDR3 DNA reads TGTGCCAGCAGCTTATTTATGGCGACAGGTAAAGCTTTCTTT. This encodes CASSLFMATGKAFF.

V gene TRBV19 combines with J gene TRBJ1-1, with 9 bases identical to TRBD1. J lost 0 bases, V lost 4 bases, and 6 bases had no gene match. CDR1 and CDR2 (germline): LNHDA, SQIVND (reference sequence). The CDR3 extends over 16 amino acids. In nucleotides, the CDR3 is TGTGCCAGTAGTACCCTAGGGACAGGGATGAACACTGAAGCTTTCTTT. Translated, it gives CASSTLGTGMNTEAFF.

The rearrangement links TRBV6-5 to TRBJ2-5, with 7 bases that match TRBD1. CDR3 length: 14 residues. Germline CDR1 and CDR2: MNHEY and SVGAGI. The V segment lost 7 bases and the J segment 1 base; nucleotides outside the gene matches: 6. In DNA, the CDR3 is TGTGCCAGCAAGACAGGGAGTAGCCAAGAGACCCAGTACTTC. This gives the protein CASKTGSSQETQYF.

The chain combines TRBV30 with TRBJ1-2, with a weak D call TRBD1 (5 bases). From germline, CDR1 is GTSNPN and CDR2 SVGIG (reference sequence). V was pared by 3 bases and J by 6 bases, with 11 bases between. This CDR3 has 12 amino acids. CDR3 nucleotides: TGTGCCTGGAGCCACTCGGGGGATGGCTACACCTTC. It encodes CAWSHSGDGYTF.

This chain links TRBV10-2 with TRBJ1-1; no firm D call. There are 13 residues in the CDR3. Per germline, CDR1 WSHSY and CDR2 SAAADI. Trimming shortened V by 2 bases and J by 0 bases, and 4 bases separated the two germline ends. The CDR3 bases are TGCGCCAGCAGTGAGGGACTGAACACTGAAGCTTTCTTT. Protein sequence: CASSEGLNTEAFF.

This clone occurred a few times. The CDR3 loop is CASSQDPDTQYF. Here the CDR3 DNA reads TGTGCCAGCAGCCAAGATCCAGATACGCAGTATTTT. The chain couples TRBV3-1 (or the pseudogene TRBV3-2) to TRBJ2-3; D gene uncertain. Germline loops: CDR1 LGHDT, CDR2 YNNKEL (reference sequence). Trimming left V 0 bases short and J 4 bases short, with 2 bases between. This CDR3 has 12 amino acids.